This TCR beta chain is from a study of OX40 agonist ivuxolimab in advanced cancers. Describing the broader study: Ivuxolimab was a fully human IgG2 agonistic monoclonal antibody targeting the costimulatory receptor OX40 (CD134). Intravenous ivuxolimab was administered to patients every 2 weeks at six dose levels: 0.01, 0.1, 0.3, 1.5, 3 and 10 mg/kg. Among the approximately 50 dose-escalation patients, about 20 had hepatocellular carcinoma, 15 or so melanoma, 9 renal cell carcinoma and 9 head and neck cancer. A male proportion of about 79% and a mean age of approximately 62 years, ranging from about 20 to 79, were recorded for the dose-escalation cohort. Prior anti-PD-1, anti-PD-L1 or anti-CTLA-4 therapy was permitted, and less than 45% of dose-escalation patients had received checkpoint inhibitors. Three dose-escalation patients achieved partial responses, one with hepatocellular carcinoma and two with cutaneous melanoma. Peripheral TCRbeta sequencing aimed to test whether ivuxolimab altered TCR sequence diversity and caused clonal T-cell expansion. The paper reports the monotherapy dose-escalation portion (N of about 54 patients) of the phase I ivuxolimab trial. General findings and caveats noted by the study authors: Which antigens the clonally expanded peripheral T cells were specific for was not determined. After ivuxolimab, more expanded clones were found on average in CD8+ T cells than in CD4+ T cells. Low levels of normalized T-cell clonal expansion were also seen in some patients who did not respond. In the 0.1-3.0 mg/kg groups, partial responders were among the patients with the lowest normalized peripheral clonal expansion, particularly in CD8+ T cells. At doses of 0.1 to 3.0 mg/kg, clonal expansion of both CD4+ and CD8+ T cells in blood was seen between baseline and week 6.

To sequence the TCRbeta CDR3 region, genomic DNA was isolated from the sorted cells. The immunoSEQ Assay was used for sequencing of TCRbeta CDR3 regions. The immuneACCESS repertoire file appears here via TCRdb, limited to in-frame rearrangements. These files lack a portion of the clones; in checked studies, under half of the deficit traces to unresolved V genes, and the cause of the others is not known. The sample table records some 15,000 clones; 80% to 90% of these occur just once. Under 50% of the sample is taken by the ten largest. The germline V gene encodes CDR1 SEHNR and CDR2 FQNEAQ (reference sequence). Its CDR3 holds 16 amino acids, cysteine through phenylalanine. Just the 48-base CDR3 DNA is kept, in frame starting at base 1. V has 5 bases trimmed and J has 4 bases trimmed; junction bases matching no gene number 10. The trial excluded patients who had a history of autoimmune disease or who were on systemic immunosuppression. Peripheral blood for TCR sequencing was collected from all dose cohorts at baseline, on cycle 4 day 1, and on cycle 7 day 1. The samples were drawn from a first-in-human, open-label, multicenter phase I dose-escalation trial of ivuxolimab. Adults with locally advanced or metastatic melanoma, renal cell, hepatocellular, or head and neck squamous cell carcinoma were enrolled in the trial. CD4+ and CD8+ T cells were sorted separately from peripheral blood before TCR sequencing.

About this clone itself: No cognate antigen has been identified for it. Base-call qualities are not available, and no considerably larger clone is one nucleotide away.

The rearrangement joined TRBV7-9 to TRBJ2-5; 10 junctional bases match TRBD2. This clonotype was obtained from an adult with an advanced solid tumor such as melanoma, head and neck, liver or kidney cancer. This specimen consisted of CD4+ or CD8+ T cells sorted from blood, obtained in a trial of the OX40 agonist ivuxolimab. CDR3 reads: CASSHIPVAGGETQYF. DNA sequence: TGTGCCAGCAGCCACATTCCAGTAGCGGGAGGAGAGACCCAGTACTTC.